The 27 T cell receptor beta chains below come from one sample, sequenced in a study of blood T cell repertoires in COVID-19. Assay used: immunoSEQ multiplex PCR; TCRdb lists only in-frame clones, some missing. The top ten clones hold 1.2% to 1.5% of a sample with roughly 220,000 clones, roughly 84% of them seen once. The sample consisted of peripheral blood. The receptors come from a woman between 40 and 55 years old who had recovered from COVID-19.

The rearrangement joins TRBV30 to TRBJ1-1, with TRBD1 matching 11 bases. Per the germline V gene, CDR1 is GTSNPN and CDR2 is SVGIG (reference sequence). This CDR3 comprises 16 residues. Trimming removed 2 bases from V and 5 bases from J; junction bases left unmatched: 10. The CDR3 bases are TGTGCCTGGAGTCCTCCGGGGACAGGGGGGCGGACTGAAGCTTTCTTT. Its protein product is CAWSPPGTGGRTEAFF. Combining the CDR3 with reference TRBV30 and TRBJ1-1 gives the whole variable domain SQTIHQWPATLVQPVGSPLSLECTVEGTSNPNLYWYRQAAGRGLQLLFYSVGIGQISSEVPQNLSASRPQDRQFILSSKKLLLSDSGFYLCAWSPPGTGGRTEAFFGQGTRLTVV.

The chain employs TRBV19 and TRBJ2-7, with D possibly matching TRBD1 (5 bases). Trimming shortened V by 6 bases and J by 2 bases, and 17 bases separated the two germline ends. Looked up from germline, CDR1 is LNHDA and CDR2 is SQIVND (reference sequence). This CDR3 comprises 15 residues. CDR3 in DNA: TGTGCCAGTAGCCCAACCCCTGCAGGGCCCTACGAGCAGTACTTC. It yields the protein CASSPTPAGPYEQYF.

This clone occurred once. The V call is TRBV4-2, the J call TRBJ1-2; D not resolved. V was cut by 0 bases and J by 7 bases, with 9 bases left in between. CDR3 length: 13 residues. Per germline, CDR1 LGHNA and CDR2 YNFKEQ. Written as DNA, the CDR3 is TGTGCCAGCAGCCAAGAATCGGGGTCTGGCTACACCTTC. It specifies CASSQESGSGYTF.

The rearrangement links TRBV5-1 to TRBJ2-3; tentative D call: TRBD1 (6 bases). The CDR3 runs to 16 residues. Germline V gene data show CDR1 as SGHRS and CDR2 as YFSETQ. V lost 1 base, J lost 2 bases, and 14 bases lay in between. CDR3 sequence reads: CASSLRLGAPTDTQYF. The CDR3 nucleotides read TGCGCCAGCAGCTTGAGGCTGGGGGCCCCCACAGATACGCAGTATTTT.

This sequence joins TRBV18 and TRBJ2-1, with TRBD1 identical over 12 bases. CDR3 length: 21 residues. The V gene end was trimmed by 3 bases and the J gene end by 3 bases; junction bases not matched to a gene: 18. Germline-derived CDR1 and CDR2 are KGHSH and LQKENI. CDR3 DNA sequence: TGTGCCAGCTCACCCCGCTCCGGGACAGGGGGCAAAGAGGCCAGCTACAATGAGCAGTTCTTC. As protein: CASSPRSGTGGKEASYNEQFF.

This chain connects TRBV7-8 to TRBJ1-2; D gene unclear. Germline assignment: CDR1 SGHVS and CDR2 FQNEAQ. The V gene lost 5 bases and the J gene lost 2 bases, with 6 bases spanning the gap. The CDR3 is 12 residues long. For the CDR3, the DNA is TGTGCCAGCAGCCGGTCAAACTATGGCTACACCTTC. Its translation: CASSRSNYGYTF.

V is TRBV5-5 and J is TRBJ1-1, with D possibly TRBD1 on 6 matching bases. The CDR3 spans 16 residues. Germline V lookup: CDR1 SGHKS, CDR2 YYEKEE (reference sequence). Trimming removed 0 bases from V and 2 bases from J, with 14 bases in between. Here the CDR3 DNA reads TGTGCCAGCAGCTTGGTTGGGGGCAGAACAAACACTGAAGCTTTCTTT. The encoded protein is CASSLVGGRTNTEAFF.

The CDR3 nucleotides read TGTGCCAGCAGTTCGACAGTCTCTGAAGCTTTCTTT. It yields the protein CASSSTVSEAFF. J is TRBJ1-1 and V is TRBV6-5; TRBD1 is a possible D gene (5 bases). CDR1 is MNHEY and CDR2 is SVGAGI in the germline V gene. The length of the CDR3 is 12 residues. V was shortened by 4 bases and J by 6 bases, with 9 bases between the two germline ends.

The chain couples TRBV4-2 to TRBJ2-5, with D maybe TRBD1 (6 bases). V shed 0 bases and J shed 7 bases, with 9 bases lying between them. The V gene's germline CDR1 is LGHNA and CDR2 YNFKEQ. The CDR3 sequence is 13 residues long. The CDR3 spells CASSQDQGGTQYF. CDR3 DNA sequence: TGTGCCAGCAGCCAAGACCAAGGGGGGACCCAGTACTTC.

The J gene is TRBJ1-4, the V gene TRBV10-3; 7 bases map to TRBD1. The CDR3 has 16 amino acids. The ends lost 1 base at V and 8 bases at J; junction bases unmatched: 10. Germline lookup yields CDR1 ENHRY and CDR2 SYGVKD. CDR3 loop: CAISEFGTEGTEKLFF. The CDR3 nucleotides read TGTGCCATCAGTGAGTTTGGGACAGAAGGTACCGAAAAACTGTTTTTT.

The V and J genes are TRBV7-3 and TRBJ2-5, with unresolved D. The CDR3 is 13 residues long. Germline CDR1 is SGHTA and CDR2 is FQGTGA. The V gene lost 2 bases and the J gene lost 2 bases, with 6 bases spanning the gap. This CDR3 is CASSLRGQETQYF. In DNA, the CDR3 is TGTGCCAGCAGCTTACGAGGACAAGAGACCCAGTACTTC.

This chain uses TRBV2 with TRBJ1-5, with TRBD1 as a possible D gene (6 bases). Germline V gene data show CDR1 as SNHLY and CDR2 as FYNNEI. The CDR3 length is 13 residues. Trimming took off 4 bases at V and 5 bases at J, with 9 bases between the two ends. CDR3 in amino acids: CASSGTVHQPQHF. The CDR3 bases are TGTGCCAGCAGTGGGACAGTCCATCAGCCCCAGCATTTT. The variable domain in full, with the rest retrieved from reference TRBV2 and TRBJ1-5, is EPEVTQTPSHQVTQMGQEVILRCVPISNHLYFYWYRQILGQKVEFLVSFYNNEISEKSEIFDDQFSVERPDGSNFTLKIRSTKLEDSAMYFCASSGTVHQPQHFGDGTRLSIL.

This clone was detected once. V and J are TRBV29-1 and TRBJ2-3; 7 nucleotides align to TRBD2. The germline CDR1 and CDR2 sequences are SQVTM and ANQGSEA. V dropped 7 bases and J dropped 0; count of bases not matched to a gene: 4. CDR3 size: 13 residues. CDR3: CSAMGLSTDTQYF. CDR3 nucleotide sequence: TGCAGCGCCATGGGACTAAGCACAGATACGCAGTATTTT.

The rearrangement links TRBV11-2 to TRBJ1-1, with D uncertain. The V gene's germline CDR1 is SGHAT and CDR2 FQNNGV. The CDR3 is 11 residues long. The germline V and J ends were trimmed by 5 bases and 5 bases, with 6 bases remaining between them. CDR3 sequence reads: CASSPATEAFF. Here the CDR3 DNA reads TGTGCCAGCAGCCCCGCGACTGAAGCTTTCTTT.

CDR3 DNA sequence: TGCGCCAGCAGCCAAGGGACAGGGAGAGGGGAAAAACTGTTTTTT. Translation gives CASSQGTGRGEKLFF. The chain is built from TRBV4-3 and TRBJ1-4; 8 bases fit TRBD1. The CDR3 loop spans 15 amino acids. Trimming cost V 1 base and J 8 bases; bases outside gene matches: 6. The germline V gene encodes CDR1 LGHNA and CDR2 YSLEER.

The chain recombines TRBV5-1 with TRBJ2-5, with D hard to call. This CDR3 has 13 residues. V was shortened by 2 bases and J by 2 bases, with 7 bases between the two germline ends. From germline, CDR1 is SGHRS and CDR2 YFSETQ. CDR3 bases: TGCGCCAGCAGCTTCGGCAGGCAAGAGACCCAGTACTTC. Translation: CASSFGRQETQYF.

The chain uses TRBV19 and TRBJ2-1, with 9 bases fitting TRBD1. V dropped 0 bases and J dropped 7; count of bases not matched to a gene: 10. The CDR3 length is 17 residues. Germline V lookup: CDR1 LNHDA, CDR2 SQIVND (reference sequence). The CDR3 loop is CASSIDWGTGFVNEQFF. The CDR3 bases are TGTGCCAGTAGTATAGATTGGGGGACAGGGTTTGTGAATGAGCAGTTCTTC.

The chain combines TRBV21-1 with TRBJ2-1; the table's D call, TRBD2, has no DNA check behind it. TRBV21-1 is marked as a pseudogene. This CDR3 spans 14 amino acids. The CDR3 protein is CASSKESGRNEQFF. For the CDR3, the DNA is TGTGCCAGCAGCAAAGAGTCAGGGAGGAATGAGCAGTTCTTC.

The CDR3 region is CASSVSDRGGYTF. The CDR3 coding sequence is TGTGCCAGCAGCGTATCTGACAGGGGTGGCTACACCTTC. The gene calls are TRBV9 and TRBJ1-2; 8 nucleotides line up with TRBD1. The V and J ends lost 1 base and 7 bases, in that order; junction bases with no gene match: 3. Germline V lookup: CDR1 SGDLS, CDR2 YYNGEE. The CDR3 contains 13 residues. Together with reference TRBV9 and TRBJ1-2, the CDR3 gives the full variable domain: DSGVTQTPKHLITATGQRVTLRCSPRSGDLSVYWYQQSLDQGLQFLIQYYNGEERAKGNILERFSAQQFPDLHSELNLSSLELGDSALYFCASSVSDRGGYTFGSGTRLTVV.

The count of this clone is one. The chain couples TRBV10-1 to TRBJ1-3; TRBD1 might be the D (6 bases). Germline-derived CDR1 and CDR2 are WNHNN and SYGVQD (reference sequence). This CDR3 region has 15 residues. Between the trimmed V and J ends, which lost 5 bases and 2 bases, there was a span of 13 bases. As DNA, the CDR3 is TGCGCCAGCAGTCAGGGACAAGGCCCTGGAAACACCATATATTTT. Translated: CASSQGQGPGNTIYF.

CDR3 nucleotides: TGTGCCAGCAGCTTAGGGGACAGGGAAGCTTTCTTT. Amino acids: CASSLGDREAFF. The chain has TRBV7-9 and TRBJ1-1, with 8 bases fitting TRBD1. The CDR3 contains 12 residues. Germline CDR1 reads SEHNR; CDR2 reads FQNEAQ (reference sequence). Trimming at V came to 1 base and at J to 8 bases, leaving 0 bases not matched to a gene.

V usage is TRBV6-5 and J usage is TRBJ1-2; 7 nucleotides agree with TRBD1. The CDR3 covers 15 residues. CDR1 and CDR2 from the germline V gene are MNHEY and SVGAGI. V trimming: 5 bases; J trimming: 4 bases; junction bases outside the gene matches: 10. The CDR3 sequence is CASSPGQSNFYGYTF. In DNA, the CDR3 is TGTGCCAGCAGTCCGGGACAGAGCAACTTCTATGGCTACACCTTC.

As for this clone: This same CDR3 is encoded by further DNA sequences in the sample. The genes are TRBV12-3 or TRBV12-4 and TRBJ1-2, with a weak D call TRBD1 (5 bases). CDR3 size: 12 residues. V lost 5 bases, J lost 3 bases, and 7 bases lay in between. The CDR3 sequence is CASSPRDYGYTF. CDR3 nucleotides: TGTGCCAGCAGTCCCAGGGACTATGGCTACACCTTC.

This sequence joins TRBV6-5 and TRBJ1-3; a possible D gene is TRBD1 (5 bases). CDR1 and CDR2 (germline): MNHEY, SVGAGI. Trimming removed 2 bases from V and 2 bases from J, with 10 bases in between. The length of the CDR3 is 15 residues. CDR3 sequence (DNA): TGTGCCAGCAGTTACGGCGGGGGAGCTGGAAACACCATATATTTT. This codes for CASSYGGGAGNTIYF.

This chain connects TRBV18 to TRBJ1-2, with a weak D call TRBD1 (6 bases). This CDR3 is built from 14 residues. The V gene's germline CDR1 is KGHSH and CDR2 LQKENI. Trimming took off 5 bases at V and 8 bases at J, with 18 bases between the two ends. This chain's CDR3 is CASSDWITGRGYTF. Here the CDR3 DNA reads TGTGCCAGCTCAGATTGGATTACAGGGCGGGGCTACACCTTC.

The chain is built from TRBV4-3 and TRBJ2-1, with 12 positions matching TRBD2. The V and J ends lost 4 bases and 0 bases, in that order; junction bases with no gene match: 4. Germline V CDR1 and CDR2: LGHNA, YSLEER. The CDR3 is made up of 17 amino acids. The CDR3 loop is CASSRTSGGSSYNEQFF. The CDR3 DNA follows: TGCGCCAGCAGCCGCACTAGCGGGGGGAGCTCCTACAATGAGCAGTTCTTC.

The chain joins TRBV7-8 to TRBJ2-4; D is ambiguous. The CDR3 extends over 14 amino acids. Per germline, CDR1 SGHVS and CDR2 FQNEAQ. V lost 5 bases to trimming and J lost 2 bases, with 10 bases between them. CDR3 residues: CASSPVGPKNIQYF. The CDR3 bases are TGTGCCAGCAGCCCCGTCGGTCCCAAAAACATTCAGTACTTC.